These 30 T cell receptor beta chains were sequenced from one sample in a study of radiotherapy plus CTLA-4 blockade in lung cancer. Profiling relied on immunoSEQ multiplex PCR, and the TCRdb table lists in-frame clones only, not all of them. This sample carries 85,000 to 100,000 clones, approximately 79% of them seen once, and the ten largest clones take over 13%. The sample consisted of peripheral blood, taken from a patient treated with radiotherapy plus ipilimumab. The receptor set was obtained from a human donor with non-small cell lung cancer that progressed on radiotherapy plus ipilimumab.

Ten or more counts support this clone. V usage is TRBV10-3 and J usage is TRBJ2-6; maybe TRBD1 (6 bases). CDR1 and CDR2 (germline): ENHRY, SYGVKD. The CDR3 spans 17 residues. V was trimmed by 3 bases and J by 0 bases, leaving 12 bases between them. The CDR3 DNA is TGTGCCATCAGTGACAGGGGCTCTCTCTCTGGGGCCAACGTCCTGACTTTC. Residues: CAISDRGSLSGANVLTF.

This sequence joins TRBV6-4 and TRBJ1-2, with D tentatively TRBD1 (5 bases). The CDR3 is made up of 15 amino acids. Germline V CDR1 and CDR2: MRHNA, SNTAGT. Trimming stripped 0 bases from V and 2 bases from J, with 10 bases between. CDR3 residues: CASSDSTEGNYGYTF. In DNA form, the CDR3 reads TGTGCCAGCAGTGACTCAACGGAGGGGAACTATGGCTACACCTTC.

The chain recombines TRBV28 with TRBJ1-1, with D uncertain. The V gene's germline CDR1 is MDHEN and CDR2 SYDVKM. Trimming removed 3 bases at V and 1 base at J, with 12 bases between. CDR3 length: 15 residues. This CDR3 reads CASSFLARGNTEAFF. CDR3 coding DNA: TGTGCCAGCAGTTTTTTGGCACGGGGGAACACTGAAGCTTTCTTT.

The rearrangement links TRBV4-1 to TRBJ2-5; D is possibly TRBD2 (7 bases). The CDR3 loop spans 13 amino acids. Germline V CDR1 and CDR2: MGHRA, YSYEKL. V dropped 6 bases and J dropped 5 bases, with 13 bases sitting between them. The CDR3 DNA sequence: TGCGCCAGCAGGGGGGGGCAGCTGGAGACCCAGTACTTC. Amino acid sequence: CASRGGQLETQYF.

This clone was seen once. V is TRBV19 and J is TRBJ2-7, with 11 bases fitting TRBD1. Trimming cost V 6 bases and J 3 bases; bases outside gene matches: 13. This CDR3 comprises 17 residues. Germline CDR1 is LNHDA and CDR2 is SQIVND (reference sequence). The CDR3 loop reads CASSIHVGQGANYEQYF. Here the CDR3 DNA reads TGTGCCAGTAGCATTCACGTCGGACAGGGGGCGAACTACGAGCAGTACTTC.

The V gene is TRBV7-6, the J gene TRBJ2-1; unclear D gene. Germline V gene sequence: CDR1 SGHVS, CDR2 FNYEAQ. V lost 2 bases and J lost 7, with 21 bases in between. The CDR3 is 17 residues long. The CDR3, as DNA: TGTGCCAGCAGCTTATATTACACTAAAAGCGAACTAAATGAGCAGTTCTTC. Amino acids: CASSLYYTKSELNEQFF.

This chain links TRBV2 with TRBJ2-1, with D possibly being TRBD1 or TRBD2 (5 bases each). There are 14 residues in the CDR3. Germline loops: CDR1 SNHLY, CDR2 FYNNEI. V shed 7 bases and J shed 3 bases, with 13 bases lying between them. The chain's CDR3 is CASTRGRDYNEQFF. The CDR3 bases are TGTGCCAGCACGAGGGGCCGGGACTACAATGAGCAGTTCTTC.

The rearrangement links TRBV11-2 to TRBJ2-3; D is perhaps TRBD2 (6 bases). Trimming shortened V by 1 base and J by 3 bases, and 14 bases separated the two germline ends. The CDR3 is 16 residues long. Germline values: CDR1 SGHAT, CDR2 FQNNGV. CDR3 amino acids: CASSLGTGRWTDTQYF. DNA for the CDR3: TGTGCCAGCAGCTTAGGGACGGGGAGGTGGACAGATACGCAGTATTTT.

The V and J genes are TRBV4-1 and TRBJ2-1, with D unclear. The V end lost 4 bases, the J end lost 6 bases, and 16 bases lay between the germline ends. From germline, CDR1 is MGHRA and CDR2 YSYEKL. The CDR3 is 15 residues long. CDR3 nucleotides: TGCGCCAGCAGCCCGCCGCCTAATCGGGTCAATGAGCAGTTCTTC. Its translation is CASSPPPNRVNEQFF.

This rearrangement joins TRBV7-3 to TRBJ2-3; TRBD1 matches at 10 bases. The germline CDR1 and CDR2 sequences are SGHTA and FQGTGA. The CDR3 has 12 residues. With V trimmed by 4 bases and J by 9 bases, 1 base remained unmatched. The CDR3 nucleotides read TGTGCCAGCAGCTGGACAGGGGGGACGCAGTATTTT. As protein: CASSWTGGTQYF.

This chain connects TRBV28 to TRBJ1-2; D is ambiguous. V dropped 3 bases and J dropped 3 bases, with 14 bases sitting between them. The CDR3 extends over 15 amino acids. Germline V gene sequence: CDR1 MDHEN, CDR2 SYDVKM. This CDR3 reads CASSFSGESDYGYTF. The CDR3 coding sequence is TGTGCCAGCAGTTTTAGTGGAGAGTCGGACTATGGCTACACCTTC.

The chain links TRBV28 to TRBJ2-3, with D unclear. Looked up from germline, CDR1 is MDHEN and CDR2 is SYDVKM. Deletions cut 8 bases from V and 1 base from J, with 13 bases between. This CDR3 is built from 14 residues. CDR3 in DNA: TGTGCCAGCTCCTTAGGTTTCGGCACAGATACGCAGTATTTT. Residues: CASSLGFGTDTQYF.

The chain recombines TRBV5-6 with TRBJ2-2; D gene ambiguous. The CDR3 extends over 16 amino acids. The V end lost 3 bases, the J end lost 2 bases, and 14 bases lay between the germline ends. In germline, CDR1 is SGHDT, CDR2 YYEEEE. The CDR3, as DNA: TGTGCCAGCAGCTCGAGGCCTCAATCCAACACCGGGGAGCTGTTTTTT. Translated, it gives CASSSRPQSNTGELFF.

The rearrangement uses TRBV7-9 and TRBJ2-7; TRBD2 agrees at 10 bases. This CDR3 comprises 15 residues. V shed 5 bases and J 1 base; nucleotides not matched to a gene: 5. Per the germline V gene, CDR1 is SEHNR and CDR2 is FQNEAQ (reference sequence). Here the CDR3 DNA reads TGTGCCAGCAGCCGACCGACTAGCGGGTCCTACGAGCAGTACTTC. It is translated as CASSRPTSGSYEQYF.

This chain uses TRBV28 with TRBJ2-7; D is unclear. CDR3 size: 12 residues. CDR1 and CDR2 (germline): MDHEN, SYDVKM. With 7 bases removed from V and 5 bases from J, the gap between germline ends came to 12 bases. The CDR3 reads CASTRVGDEQYF. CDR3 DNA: TGTGCCAGCACCCGGGTTGGGGACGAGCAGTACTTC.

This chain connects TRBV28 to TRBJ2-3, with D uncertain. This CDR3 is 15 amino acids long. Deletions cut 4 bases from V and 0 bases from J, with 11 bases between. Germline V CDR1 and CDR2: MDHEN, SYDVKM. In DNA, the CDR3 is TGTGCCAGCAGTTCGCCGACGAGGAGCACAGATACGCAGTATTTT. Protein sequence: CASSSPTRSTDTQYF.

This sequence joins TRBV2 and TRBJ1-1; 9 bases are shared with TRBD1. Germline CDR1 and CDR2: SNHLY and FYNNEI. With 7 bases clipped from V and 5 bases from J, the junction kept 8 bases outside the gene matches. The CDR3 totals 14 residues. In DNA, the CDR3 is TGTGCCAGCATGGGGGGGACAGGGAGGACTGAAGCTTTCTTT. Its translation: CASMGGTGRTEAFF.

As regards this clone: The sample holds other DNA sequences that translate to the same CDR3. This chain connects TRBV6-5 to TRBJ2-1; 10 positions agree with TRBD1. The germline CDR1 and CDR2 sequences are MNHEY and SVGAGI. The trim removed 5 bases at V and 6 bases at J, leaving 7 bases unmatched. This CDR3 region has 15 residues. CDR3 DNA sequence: TGTGCCAGCAGTAGCAGACAGGGGGCTTTCAATGAGCAGTTCTTC. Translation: CASSSRQGAFNEQFF.

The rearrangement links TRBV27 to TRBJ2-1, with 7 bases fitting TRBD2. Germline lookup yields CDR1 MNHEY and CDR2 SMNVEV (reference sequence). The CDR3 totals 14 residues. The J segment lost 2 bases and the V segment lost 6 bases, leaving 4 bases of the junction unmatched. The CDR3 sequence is CASSERDPYNEQFF. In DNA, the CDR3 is TGTGCCAGCAGCGAGCGGGATCCCTACAATGAGCAGTTCTTC.

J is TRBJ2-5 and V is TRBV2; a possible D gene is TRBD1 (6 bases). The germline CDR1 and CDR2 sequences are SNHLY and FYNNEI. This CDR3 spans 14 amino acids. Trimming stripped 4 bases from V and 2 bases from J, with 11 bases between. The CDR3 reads CASSAQGLQETQYF. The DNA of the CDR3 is TGTGCCAGCAGTGCCCAGGGGCTGCAAGAGACCCAGTACTTC.

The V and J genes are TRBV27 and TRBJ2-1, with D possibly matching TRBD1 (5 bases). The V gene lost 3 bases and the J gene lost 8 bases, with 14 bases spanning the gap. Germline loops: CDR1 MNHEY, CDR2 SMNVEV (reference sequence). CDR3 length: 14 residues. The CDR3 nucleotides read TGTGCCAGCAGTTTTCGCCTAAGCAGGGATGAGCAGTTCTTC. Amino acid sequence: CASSFRLSRDEQFF.

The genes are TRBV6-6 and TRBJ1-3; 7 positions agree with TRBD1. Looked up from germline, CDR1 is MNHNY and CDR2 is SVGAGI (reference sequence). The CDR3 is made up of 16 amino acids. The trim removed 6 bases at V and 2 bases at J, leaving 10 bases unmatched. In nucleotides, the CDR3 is TGTGCCAGCAGCCCCCGTGGGCAGGGGGCTGGAAACACCATATATTTT. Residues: CASSPRGQGAGNTIYF.

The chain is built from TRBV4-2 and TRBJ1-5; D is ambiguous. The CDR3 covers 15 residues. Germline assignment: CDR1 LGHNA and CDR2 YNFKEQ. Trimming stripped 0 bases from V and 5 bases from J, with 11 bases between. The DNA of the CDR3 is TGTGCCAGCAGCCAAGATCGGGCAGGCCATCAGCCCCAGCATTTT. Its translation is CASSQDRAGHQPQHF.

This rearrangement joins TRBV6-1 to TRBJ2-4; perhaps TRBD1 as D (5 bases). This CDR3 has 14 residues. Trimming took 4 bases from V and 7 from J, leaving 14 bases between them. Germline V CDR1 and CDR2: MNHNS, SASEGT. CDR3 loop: CASSGAGLANIQYF. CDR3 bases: TGTGCCAGCAGTGGGGCAGGGCTCGCGAACATTCAGTACTTC.

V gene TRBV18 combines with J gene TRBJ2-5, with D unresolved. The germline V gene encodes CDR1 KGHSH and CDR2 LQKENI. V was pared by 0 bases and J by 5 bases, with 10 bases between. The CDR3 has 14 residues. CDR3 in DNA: TGTGCCAGCTCACCACCCGGCGTAATGGAGACCCAGTACTTC. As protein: CASSPPGVMETQYF.

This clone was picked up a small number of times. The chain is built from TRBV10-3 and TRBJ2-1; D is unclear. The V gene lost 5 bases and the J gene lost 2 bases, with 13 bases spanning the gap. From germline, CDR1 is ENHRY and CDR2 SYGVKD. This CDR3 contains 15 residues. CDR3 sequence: CAISPTTGPYNEQFF. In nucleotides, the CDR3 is TGTGCCATCAGTCCAACCACGGGCCCCTACAATGAGCAGTTCTTC.

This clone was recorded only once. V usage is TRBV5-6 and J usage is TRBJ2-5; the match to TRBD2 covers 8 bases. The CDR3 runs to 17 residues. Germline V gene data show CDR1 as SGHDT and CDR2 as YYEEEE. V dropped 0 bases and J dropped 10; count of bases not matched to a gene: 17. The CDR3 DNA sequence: TGTGCCAGCAGCTTGGTTGATAGCGGGGCCCGTCGGGGTCTCCAGTACTTC. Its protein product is CASSLVDSGARRGLQYF. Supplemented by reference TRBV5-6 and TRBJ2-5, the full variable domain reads DAGVTQSPTHLIKTRGQQVTLRCSPKSGHDTVSWYQQALGQGPQFIFQYYEEEERQRGNFPDRFSGHQFPNYSSELNVNALLLGDSALYLCASSLVDSGARRGLQYFGPGTRLLVL.

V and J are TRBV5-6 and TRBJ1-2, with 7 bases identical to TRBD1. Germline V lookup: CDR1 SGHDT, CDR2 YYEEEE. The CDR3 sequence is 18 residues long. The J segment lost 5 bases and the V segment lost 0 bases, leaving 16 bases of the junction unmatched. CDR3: CASSLGVVTGPKEYGYTF. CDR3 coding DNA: TGTGCCAGCAGCTTGGGGGTGGTGACAGGGCCAAAGGAGTATGGCTACACCTTC. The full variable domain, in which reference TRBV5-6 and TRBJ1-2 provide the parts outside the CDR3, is DAGVTQSPTHLIKTRGQQVTLRCSPKSGHDTVSWYQQALGQGPQFIFQYYEEEERQRGNFPDRFSGHQFPNYSSELNVNALLLGDSALYLCASSLGVVTGPKEYGYTFGSGTRLTVV.

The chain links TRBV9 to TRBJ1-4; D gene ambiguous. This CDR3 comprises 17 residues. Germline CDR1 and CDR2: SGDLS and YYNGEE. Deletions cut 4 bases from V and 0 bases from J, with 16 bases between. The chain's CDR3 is CASSTDQDVATNEKLFF. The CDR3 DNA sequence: TGTGCCAGCAGCACGGACCAAGACGTTGCAACTAATGAAAAACTGTTTTTT.

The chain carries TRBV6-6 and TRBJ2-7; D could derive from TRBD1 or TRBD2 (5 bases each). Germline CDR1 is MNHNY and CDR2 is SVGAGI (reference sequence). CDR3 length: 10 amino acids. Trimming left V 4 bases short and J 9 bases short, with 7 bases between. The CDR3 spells CASSSGTQYF. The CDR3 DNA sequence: TGTGCCAGCAGTTCCGGGACGCAGTACTTC.